This is a list of T cell receptor beta chains from one sample in a study of cytomegalovirus exposure and HLA in healthy donors. Data came from immunoSEQ multiplex PCR; TCRdb stores just in-frame clones and leaves some out. The sample includes 100,000 to 150,000 clones, roughly 95% of them seen just once. Sequences were obtained from PBMCs. These receptors came from a man in his late teens or twenties in good health and CMV-seronegative. Both conserved end residues are trimmed from each CDR3. Fields, in order: J gene, V gene, CDR3 protein.

J gene: TRBJ2-1
V gene: TRBV5-1
CDR3 protein: ASSPTTSGTEEQF

J gene: TRBJ2-1
V gene: TRBV19
CDR3 protein: ASSFFRTSFNEQF

J gene: TRBJ2-5
V gene: TRBV5-6
CDR3 protein: ASSPYGTAQETQY

J gene: TRBJ1-4
V gene: TRBV19
CDR3 protein: ASSPRYRAEKLF

J gene: TRBJ2-5
V gene: TRBV28
CDR3 protein: ASSLGPIGTQY

J gene: TRBJ1-1
V gene: TRBV7-8
CDR3 protein: ASSPRTEAF

J gene: TRBJ1-1
V gene: TRBV9
CDR3 protein: ASSVAPGEAF

J gene: TRBJ1-1
V gene: TRBV7-9
CDR3 protein: ASSLTGVLLEAF

J gene: TRBJ2-5
V gene: TRBV15
CDR3 protein: ATSRETRQETQY

J gene: TRBJ2-1
V gene: TRBV19
CDR3 protein: ASSIRDSYNEQF

J gene: TRBJ1-1
V gene: TRBV7-9
CDR3 protein: ASSFLHGGRTEAF

J gene: TRBJ2-7
V gene: TRBV4-1
CDR3 protein: ASSRGQGVHEQY

J gene: TRBJ1-2
V gene: TRBV30
CDR3 protein: AWRLVAYGYT

J gene: TRBJ1-2
V gene: TRBV28
CDR3 protein: ASSRDRDYGYT

J gene: TRBJ1-2
V gene: TRBV5-4
CDR3 protein: ASSLEQDGYT